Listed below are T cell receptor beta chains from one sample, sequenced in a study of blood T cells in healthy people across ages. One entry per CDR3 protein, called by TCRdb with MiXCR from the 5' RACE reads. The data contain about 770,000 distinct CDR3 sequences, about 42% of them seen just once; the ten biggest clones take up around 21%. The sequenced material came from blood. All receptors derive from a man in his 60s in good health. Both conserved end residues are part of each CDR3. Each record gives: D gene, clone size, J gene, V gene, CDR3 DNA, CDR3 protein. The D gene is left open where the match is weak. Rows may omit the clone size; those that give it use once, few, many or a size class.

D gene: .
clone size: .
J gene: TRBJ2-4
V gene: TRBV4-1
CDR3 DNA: TGCGCCAGCAGCGGCCGCCTACCAGGGACTTCGGGAAACATTCAGTACTTC
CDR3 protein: CASSGRLPGTSGNIQYF

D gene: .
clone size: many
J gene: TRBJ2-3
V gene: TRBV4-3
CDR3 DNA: TGCGCCAGCAGCCATGAGGAAACAGATACGCAGTATTTT
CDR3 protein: CASSHEETDTQYF

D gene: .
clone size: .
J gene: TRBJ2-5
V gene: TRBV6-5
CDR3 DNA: TGTGCCAGCAGTTACTCGAGGGGGGTTGCCGAGACCCAGTACTTC
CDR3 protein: CASSYSRGVAETQYF

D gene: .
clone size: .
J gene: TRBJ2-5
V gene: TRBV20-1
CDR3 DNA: TGCAGTGCTTCCTATAGGCGGGGATCACAAGAGACCCAGTACTTC
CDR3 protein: CSASYRRGSQETQYF

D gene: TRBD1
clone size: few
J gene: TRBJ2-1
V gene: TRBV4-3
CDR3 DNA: TGCGCCAGCAGCCATTCCGACAGGGGGCTTGGCAATGAGCAGTTCTTC
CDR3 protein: CASSHSDRGLGNEQFF

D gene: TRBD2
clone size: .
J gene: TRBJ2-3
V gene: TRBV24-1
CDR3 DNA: TGTGCCACCACCAGTAGCGGGGATACGCAGTATTTT
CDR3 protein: CATTSSGDTQYF

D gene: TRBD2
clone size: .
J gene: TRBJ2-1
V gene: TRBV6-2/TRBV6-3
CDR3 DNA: TGTGCCAGCAGTAAATCTAGCGGGGGGCTGATTTACAATGAGCAGTTCTTC
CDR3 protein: CASSKSSGGLIYNEQFF

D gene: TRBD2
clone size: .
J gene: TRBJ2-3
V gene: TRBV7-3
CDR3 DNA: TGTGCCAGCAGCTTAAGGGGACTAGCGGTGAGGGGAGATACGCAGTATTTT
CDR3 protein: CASSLRGLAVRGDTQYF

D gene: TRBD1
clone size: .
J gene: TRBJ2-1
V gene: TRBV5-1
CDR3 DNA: TGCGCCAGCAGCTTATGGGGACAGGAGTCCTACAATGAGCAGTTCTTC
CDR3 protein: CASSLWGQESYNEQFF

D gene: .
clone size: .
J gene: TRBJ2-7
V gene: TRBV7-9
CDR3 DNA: TGTGCCAGCAGTCCCGTTCCCTACGAGCAGTACTTC
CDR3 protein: CASSPVPYEQYF

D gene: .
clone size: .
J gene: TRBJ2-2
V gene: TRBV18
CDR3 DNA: TGTGCCAGCGAAATTACCCCGAACACCGGGGAGCTGTTTTTT
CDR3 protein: CASEITPNTGELFF